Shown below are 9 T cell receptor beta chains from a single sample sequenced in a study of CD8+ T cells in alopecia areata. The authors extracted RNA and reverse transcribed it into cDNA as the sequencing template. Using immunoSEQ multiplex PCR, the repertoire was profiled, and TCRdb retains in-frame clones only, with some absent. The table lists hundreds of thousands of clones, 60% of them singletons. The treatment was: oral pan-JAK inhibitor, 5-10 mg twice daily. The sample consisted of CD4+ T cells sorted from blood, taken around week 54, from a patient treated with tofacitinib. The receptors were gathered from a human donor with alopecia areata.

This CDR3 is CASSQPMSAGELFF. The CDR3 DNA is TGTGCCAGCAGCCAACCGATGTCGGCCGGGGAGCTGTTTTTT. This rearrangement joins TRBV4-2 to TRBJ2-2, with D hard to call. From germline, CDR1 is LGHNA and CDR2 YNFKEQ. This CDR3 spans 14 amino acids. V lost 2 bases to trimming and J lost 6 bases, with 10 bases between them.

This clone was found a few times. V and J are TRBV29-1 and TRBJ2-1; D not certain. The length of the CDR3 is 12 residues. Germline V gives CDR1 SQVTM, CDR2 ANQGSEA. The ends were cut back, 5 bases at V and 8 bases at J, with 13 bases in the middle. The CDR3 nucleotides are TGCAGCGTTAGGGTCGGTCTCGATGAGCAGTTCTTC. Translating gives CSVRVGLDEQFF.

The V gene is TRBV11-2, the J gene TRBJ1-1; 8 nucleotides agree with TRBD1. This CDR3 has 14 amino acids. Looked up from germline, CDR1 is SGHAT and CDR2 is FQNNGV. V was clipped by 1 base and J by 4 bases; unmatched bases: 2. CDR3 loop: CASSLAGGGTEAFF. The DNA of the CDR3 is TGTGCCAGCAGCTTAGCAGGGGGCGGCACTGAAGCTTTCTTT.

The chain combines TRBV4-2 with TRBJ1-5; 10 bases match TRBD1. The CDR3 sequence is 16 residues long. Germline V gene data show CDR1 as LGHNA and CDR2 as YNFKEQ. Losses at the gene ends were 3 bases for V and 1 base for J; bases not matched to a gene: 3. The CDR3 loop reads CASSQTGGASNQPQHF. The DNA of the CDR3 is TGTGCCAGCAGCCAGACAGGGGGCGCGAGCAATCAGCCCCAGCATTTT.

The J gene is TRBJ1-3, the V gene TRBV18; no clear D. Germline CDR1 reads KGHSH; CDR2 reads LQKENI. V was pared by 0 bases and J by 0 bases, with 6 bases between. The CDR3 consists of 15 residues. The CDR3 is CASSPPTASGNTIYF. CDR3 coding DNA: TGTGCCAGCTCACCACCGACGGCCTCTGGAAACACCATATATTTT.

The CDR3 sequence is CAWSVQGAHEKLFF. As DNA, the CDR3 is TGTGCCTGGAGTGTACAGGGGGCGCATGAAAAACTGTTTTTT. V usage is TRBV30 and J usage is TRBJ1-4; 9 bases are a match to TRBD1. V dropped 0 bases and J dropped 6; count of bases not matched to a gene: 2. Germline V CDR1 and CDR2: GTSNPN, SVGIG (reference sequence). The CDR3 loop spans 14 amino acids.

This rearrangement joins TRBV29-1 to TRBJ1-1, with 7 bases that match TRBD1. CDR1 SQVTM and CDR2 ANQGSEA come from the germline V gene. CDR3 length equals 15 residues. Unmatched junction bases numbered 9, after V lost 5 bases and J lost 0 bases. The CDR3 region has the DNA TGCAGCGTTTCCCAGGGGGACTTAATGAACACTGAAGCTTTCTTT. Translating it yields CSVSQGDLMNTEAFF.

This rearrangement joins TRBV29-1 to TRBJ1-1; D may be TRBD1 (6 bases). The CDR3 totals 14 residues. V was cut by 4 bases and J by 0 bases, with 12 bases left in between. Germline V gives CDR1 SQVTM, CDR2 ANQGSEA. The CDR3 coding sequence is TGCAGCGTTGCCCGGACAGTTTTGAACACTGAAGCTTTCTTT. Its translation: CSVARTVLNTEAFF.

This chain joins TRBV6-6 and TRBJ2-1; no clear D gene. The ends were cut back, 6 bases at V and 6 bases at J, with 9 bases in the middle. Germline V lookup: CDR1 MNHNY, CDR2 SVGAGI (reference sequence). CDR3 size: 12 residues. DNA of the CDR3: TGTGCCAGCAGAACGCTTGGCAATGAGCAGTTCTTC. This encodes CASRTLGNEQFF.